The clone carrying this T cell receptor beta chain was observed many times. What it binds is not known. The data were obtained in a study of T cell repertoires in cytomegalovirus infection. On the study more broadly: Indications came from public TCR beta signatures; they pointed to CMV infection and to a matching HLA type. Study results and limitations: Summed frequency of shared TCR beta families picked out CMV carriers who also had the relevant HLA.

TCRdb itself ran the reads through MiXCR, one entry per CDR3 protein. The sample has a few hundred thousand distinct CDR3 sequences, under 55% seen once; the top ten hold about 39%. The starting material was cultured PBMCs, obtained from culture after CMV antigen stimulation. The source of this sequence is a human donor in good health (CMV status not recorded). Some clones in this sample may be carry-over from other donors' samples.

This chain's CDR3 is CASSLRIGGAYQETQYF. For the CDR3, the DNA is TGTGCCAGCAGCTTAAGGATCGGCGGGGCGTACCAAGAGACCCAGTACTTC. The chain employs TRBV7-2 and TRBJ2-5, with a possible D match to TRBD2 (6 bases). The CDR3 is 17 residues long. V lost 2 bases to trimming and J lost 0 bases, with 16 bases between them. CDR1 and CDR2 (germline): SGHTA, FQGNSA.